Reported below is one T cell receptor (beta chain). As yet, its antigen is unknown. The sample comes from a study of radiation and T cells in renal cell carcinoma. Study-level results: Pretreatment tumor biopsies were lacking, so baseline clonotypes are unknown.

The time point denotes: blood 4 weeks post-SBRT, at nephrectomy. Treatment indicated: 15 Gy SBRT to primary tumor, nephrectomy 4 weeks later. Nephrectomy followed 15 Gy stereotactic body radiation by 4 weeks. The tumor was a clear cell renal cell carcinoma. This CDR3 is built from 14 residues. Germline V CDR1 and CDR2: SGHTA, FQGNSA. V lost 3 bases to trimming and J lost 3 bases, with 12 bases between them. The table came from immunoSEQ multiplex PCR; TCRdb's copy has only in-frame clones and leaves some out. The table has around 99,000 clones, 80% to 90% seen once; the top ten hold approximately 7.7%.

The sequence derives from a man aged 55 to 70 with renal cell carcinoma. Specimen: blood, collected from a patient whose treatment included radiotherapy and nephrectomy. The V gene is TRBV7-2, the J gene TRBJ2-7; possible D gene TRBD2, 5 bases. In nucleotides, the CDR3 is TGTGCCAGCAGCTTCCCCCTCCGGGGCTACGAGCAGTACTTC. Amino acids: CASSFPLRGYEQYF.